Reported below is one TCR beta chain. The antigen is unknown. From germline, CDR1 is MDHEN and CDR2 SYDVKM. V lost 2 bases and J lost 2, with 14 bases in between. The CDR3 totals 16 residues. These data are taken from a study of shared clonotypes between healthy human individuals. General study findings and limits: Sequencing depth was expected to affect clonotype sharing among donors.

When replicate PCRs were run on sorted subsets, they used approximately 0.2 ug DNA, roughly 30,000 T cell genomes. Methods used by the authors: Filtering differed since immunoSEQ provided only junctions, with no quality scores. TCRdb's copy holds only in-frame clones and misses some; the assay was immunoSEQ multiplex PCR. V and J calls and clone size are those listed in that table; D and trimming were worked out from the DNA. In the table there are about 1.5 million clones, approximately 98% of which are singletons. This clonotype was obtained from a man aged 25 to 40 in good health. The genes are TRBV28 and TRBJ2-3, with D unresolved. Sequencing input: naive CD4+ T cells sorted from blood. Subset described: CD45RA+ positively selected. The CDR3 is CASSLPGVEVTDTQYF. The CDR3 region has the DNA TGTGCCAGCAGTTTACCAGGAGTTGAGGTCACAGATACGCAGTATTTT.